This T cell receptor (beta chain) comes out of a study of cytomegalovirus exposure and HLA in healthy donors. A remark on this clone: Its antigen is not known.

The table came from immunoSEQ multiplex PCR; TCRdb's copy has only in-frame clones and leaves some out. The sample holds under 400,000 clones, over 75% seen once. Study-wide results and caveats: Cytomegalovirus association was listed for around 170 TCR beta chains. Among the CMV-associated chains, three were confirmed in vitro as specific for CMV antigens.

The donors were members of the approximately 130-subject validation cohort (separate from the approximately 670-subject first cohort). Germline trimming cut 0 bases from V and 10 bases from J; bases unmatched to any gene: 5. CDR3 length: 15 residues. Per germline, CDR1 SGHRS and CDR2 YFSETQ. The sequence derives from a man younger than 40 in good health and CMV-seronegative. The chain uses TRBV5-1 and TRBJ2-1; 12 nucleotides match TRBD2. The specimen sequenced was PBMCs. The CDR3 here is CASSLVLAGGSEQFF. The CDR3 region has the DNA TGCGCCAGCAGCTTGGTGCTAGCGGGGGGGAGCGAGCAGTTCTTC.